Here is one TCR beta chain with its context. Its antigen has not been determined. Within one base of it there is no much larger clone, and no base qualities were kept. TCRbeta CDR3 regions were amplified from genomic DNA using the immunoSEQ Assay, a bias-controlled multiplex PCR. From the authors' description of their analysis: Within the assay, amplification of reference gene primers was used to estimate how many nucleated cells each sample contained. To quantify the absolute abundance of each unique TCRbeta CDR3 rearrangement, sequence reads were collapsed and filtered. For each sample, productive Simpson clonality was calculated as the square root of Simpson's diversity index over productive rearrangements. TCRdb holds this immuneACCESS table with in-frame rearrangements only. Some clones are missing; in checked studies, unresolved V genes explain under half, and the rest has no known cause. V, J and clone size derive from that table, while D and trimming were established from the DNA sequence. In this sample the table shows roughly 280,000 clones, around 89% of which occur a single time. Around 2.9% of the sample is in the top ten clones.

Enrolling through a virtual design, the prospective study's participants ranged in age from roughly 18 to 90 years and lived across 24 United States geographic areas. Cohort assignment in the prospective study relied on participant-reported clinical history from a screening survey and a study questionnaire. Recovered participants in ImmuneRACE Cohort 3 were defined as having two consecutive negative NP/OP PCR tests, clearance from a healthcare professional, or resolution of symptoms. In the prospective study, whole blood, serum and a nasopharyngeal or oropharyngeal swab were collected from each participant by mobile phlebotomists. Participants in the prospective study had the option to provide additional blood draws and questionnaires over an approximately 2-month period. Blood samples from the prospective study were shipped frozen or at room temperature prior to DNA extraction. Looking up the germline V gene (reference sequence) yields CDR1 SGHNT and CDR2 YYREEE. CDR3 length: 12 amino acids, cysteine to phenylalanine. Only the CDR3 DNA stays, 36 bases, in frame from base 1. V loses 4 bases of germline sequence and J loses 8 bases, and the interval between the two ends is 12 bases.

These data come from a study of blood T cell repertoires in COVID-19 (dated by TCRdb to the early 2020s). Study-level background: Collaborator samples came from the United States, Italy and Spain and covered acute and convalescent phases of COVID-19. The material from the prospective study consisted of cDNA or gDNA derived from T cells, B-cell-depleted T cells, or PBMCs. Deeply sampled blood TCRbeta repertoires from subjects exposed to, actively infected with, or recovered from COVID-19 were included in the dataset. The repertoires were released in a freely available public database meant as a resource for research on the immune response to SARS-CoV-2. The samples were drawn from two sources: the first 160 participants of the ongoing ImmuneRACE study, and 950 to 1,500 subjects contributed by 6 global collaborators. A de-identified subject ID, COVID-19 status, age in years and sex were almost always included in the sample metadata. HLA class I and class II types, where available, came from metadata supplied by the sample provider rather than from assay-based typing.

The study at large found these results: The quantity of clinical and demographic metadata differed by source and by participant and was supplied without curation.

The TCR originated in a woman aged 50 to 65 who had recovered from COVID-19. The V and J segments used are TRBV5-4 and TRBJ1-1; the D gene is not confidently resolved. Sequencing was done on a sample of PBMCs or T cells enriched from blood (not recorded which). The DNA sequence reads TGTGCCAGCAGCCGAGGGCGGAGCGAAGCTTTCTTT. This translates into CASSRGRSEAFF.